This T cell receptor beta chain was found in a study of blood T cell repertoires in COVID-19. This clone has a handful of counts. Trimming removed 1 base from V and 0 bases from J; junction bases left unmatched: 2. This CDR3 is built from 16 residues. CDR1 and CDR2 from the germline V gene are SGHVS and FNYEAQ. Source study methods: Researchers report that nucleated cell counts were estimated from reference gene primer amplification. Data came from immunoSEQ multiplex PCR; TCRdb stores just in-frame clones and leaves some out. V and J calls and clone size are copied from that table; D and trimming were computed from the DNA. The table lists about 210,000 clones, 80% of them singletons.

This TCR was recovered from a human donor in a cohort sampled during active COVID-19. Input material: peripheral blood. V is TRBV7-6 and J is TRBJ2-7; 11 bases are shared with TRBD2. The CDR3 reads CASSLGGLAVSYEQYF. CDR3 coding DNA: TGTGCCAGCAGCTTAGGGGGACTAGCGGTCTCCTACGAGCAGTACTTC. Full variable domain (outside the CDR3, taken from reference TRBV7-6 and TRBJ2-7): GAGVSQSPRYKVTKRGQDVALRCDPISGHVSLYWYRQALGQGPEFLTYFNYEAQQDKSGLPNDRFSAERPEGSISTLTIQRTEQRDSAMYRCASSLGGLAVSYEQYFGPGTRLTVT.